This T cell receptor (beta chain) was sequenced in a study of post-analysis software for immune sequencing data. As for the study in general: The disease courses spanned relapsing-remitting, secondary progressive and progressive-relapsing forms of multiple sclerosis. Overall study results and limits: Elevated frequency relative to controls characterized 4 or 5 TRBV segments in patients, TRBV5-6, TRBV5-1 and TRBV20-1 among them.

With respect to this clonotype: The antigen remains unidentified.

Researchers reported that TCR beta cDNA libraries carried unique molecular identifiers. TCRdb independently ran MiXCR on the PCR reads; one entry per CDR3 protein. The sample lists a few hundred thousand distinct CDR3 sequences, around 34% occurring once. J lost 9 bases, V lost 1 base, and 3 bases had no gene match. The CDR3 has 13 amino acids. The sequence was collected from a girl aged 5-17 years with multiple sclerosis. The V and J genes are TRBV12-3 or TRBV12-4 and TRBJ2-1, with 7 bases lining up with TRBD1. The sequenced sample consisted of blood. The CDR3 sequence: CASSLGAGGEQFF. Here the CDR3 DNA reads TGTGCCAGCAGTTTAGGGGCAGGGGGTGAGCAGTTCTTC.